This note documents a single T cell receptor beta chain sequence. What it binds is unknown. The data were taken from a study of T-cell reconstitution after alpha-beta-depleted transplantation in children. Study-wide points: After transplant, at about two months, alpha-beta T cells were reportedly derived from several hundred expanded graft clones. Among T cells one year after transplant, newly produced cells accounted for most counts and diversity. At day 60, the high TCRbeta diversity found in some patients originated from recipient T cells and thymic progenitors that had survived.

Unique molecular identifiers were used in preparing the TCRbeta library. TCRdb re-derived calls from the PCR reads in MiXCR, one entry per CDR3 protein. Of approximately 800,000 distinct CDR3 sequences listed, less than 20% are singletons. The V gene lost 1 base and the J gene lost 2 bases, with 12 bases spanning the gap. Looked up from germline, CDR1 is LGHDT and CDR2 is YNNKEL (reference sequence). CDR3 size: 16 residues. The clonotype comes from a male patient aged 10-17 years who had a stem cell transplant for acute lymphoblastic leukemia, so the T cells may come from the graft donor. The V gene is TRBV3-1, the J gene TRBJ1-5; TRBD1 might be the D (6 bases). Sequences were derived from PBMCs, mostly from graft donor cells, sampled 360 days after TCRalphabeta/CD19-depleted stem cell transplant. The CDR3 here is CASSQGGGHGNQPQHF. Here the CDR3 DNA reads TGTGCCAGCAGCCAAGGAGGGGGGCATGGCAATCAGCCCCAGCATTTT.